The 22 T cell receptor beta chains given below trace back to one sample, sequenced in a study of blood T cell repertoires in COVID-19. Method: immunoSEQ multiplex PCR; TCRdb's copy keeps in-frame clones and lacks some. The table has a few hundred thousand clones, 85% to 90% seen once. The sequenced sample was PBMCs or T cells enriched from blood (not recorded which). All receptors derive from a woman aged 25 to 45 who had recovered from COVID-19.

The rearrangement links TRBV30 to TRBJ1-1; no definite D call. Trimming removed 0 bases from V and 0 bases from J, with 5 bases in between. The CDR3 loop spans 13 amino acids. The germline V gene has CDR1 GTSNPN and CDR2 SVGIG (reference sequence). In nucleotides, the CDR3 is TGTGCCTGGAGTGTACTGATGAACACTGAAGCTTTCTTT. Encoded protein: CAWSVLMNTEAFF. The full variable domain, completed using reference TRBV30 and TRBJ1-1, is SQTIHQWPATLVQPVGSPLSLECTVEGTSNPNLYWYRQAAGRGLQLLFYSVGIGQISSEVPQNLSASRPQDRQFILSSKKLLLSDSGFYLCAWSVLMNTEAFFGQGTRLTVV.

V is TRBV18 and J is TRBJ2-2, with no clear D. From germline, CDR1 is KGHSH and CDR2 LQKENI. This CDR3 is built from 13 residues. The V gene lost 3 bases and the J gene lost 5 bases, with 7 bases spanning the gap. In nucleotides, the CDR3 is TGTGCCAGCTCACCCGAGGCAACCGGGGAGCTGTTTTTT. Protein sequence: CASSPEATGELFF. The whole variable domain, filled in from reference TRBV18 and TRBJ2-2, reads NAGVMQNPRHLVRRRGQEARLRCSPMKGHSHVYWYRQLPEEGLKFMVYLQKENIIDESGMPKERFSAEFPKEGPSILRIQQVVRGDSAAYFCASSPEATGELFFGEGSRLTVL.

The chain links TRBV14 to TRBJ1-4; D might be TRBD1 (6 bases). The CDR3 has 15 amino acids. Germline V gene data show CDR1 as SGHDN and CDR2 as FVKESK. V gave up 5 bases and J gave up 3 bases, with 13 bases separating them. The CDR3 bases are TGTGCCAGCAGCACGACCGGACAGCCTAATGAAAAACTGTTTTTT. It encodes CASSTTGQPNEKLFF.

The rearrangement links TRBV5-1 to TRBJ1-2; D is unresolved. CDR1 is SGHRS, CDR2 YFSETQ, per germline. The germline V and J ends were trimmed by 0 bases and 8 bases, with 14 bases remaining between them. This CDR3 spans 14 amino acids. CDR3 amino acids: CASSLAVGSGGYTF. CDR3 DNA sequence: TGCGCCAGCAGCTTGGCCGTGGGGAGTGGAGGCTACACCTTC. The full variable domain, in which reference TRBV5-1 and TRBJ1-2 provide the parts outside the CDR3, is KAGVTQTPRYLIKTRGQQVTLSCSPISGHRSVSWYQQTPGQGLQFLFEYFSETQRNKGNFPGRFSGRQFSNSRSEMNVSTLELGDSALYLCASSLAVGSGGYTFGSGTRLTVV.

CDR3 region: CASSEDRGTWNTIYF. CDR3 bases: TGTGCCAGCAGCGAGGACAGGGGGACTTGGAACACCATATATTTT. The gene calls are TRBV5-4 and TRBJ1-3; 10 positions agree with TRBD1. Germline CDR1 reads SGHNT; CDR2 reads YYREEE (reference sequence). The CDR3 length is 15 residues. V lost 4 bases to trimming and J lost 7 bases; unmatched junction nucleotides: 8.

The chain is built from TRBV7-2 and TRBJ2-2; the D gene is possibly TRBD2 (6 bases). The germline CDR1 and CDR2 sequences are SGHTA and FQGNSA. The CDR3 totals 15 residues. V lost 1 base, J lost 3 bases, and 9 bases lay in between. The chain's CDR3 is CASSLGSGYTGELFF. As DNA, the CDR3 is TGTGCCAGCAGCTTAGGTAGCGGATACACCGGGGAGCTGTTTTTT.

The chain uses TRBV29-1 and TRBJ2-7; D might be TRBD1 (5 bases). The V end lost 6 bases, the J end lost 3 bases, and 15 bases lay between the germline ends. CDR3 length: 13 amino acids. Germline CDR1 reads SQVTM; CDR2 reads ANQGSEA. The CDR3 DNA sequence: TGCAGCGTGCTGCCCTTAGGGGACTACGAGCAGTACTTC. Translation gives CSVLPLGDYEQYF.

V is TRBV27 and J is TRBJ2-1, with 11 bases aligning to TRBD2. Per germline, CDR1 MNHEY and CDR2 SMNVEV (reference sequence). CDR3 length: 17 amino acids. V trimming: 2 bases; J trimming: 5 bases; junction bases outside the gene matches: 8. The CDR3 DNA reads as TGTGCCAGCAGTTTAAGGCTAGCGGGAGGTAGGGACAATGAGCAGTTCTTC. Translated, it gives CASSLRLAGGRDNEQFF.

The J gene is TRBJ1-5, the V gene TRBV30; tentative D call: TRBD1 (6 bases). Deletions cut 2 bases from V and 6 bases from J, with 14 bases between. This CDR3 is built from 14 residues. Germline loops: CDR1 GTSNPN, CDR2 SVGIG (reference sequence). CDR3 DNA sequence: TGTGCCTGGAGTCTACAGGGCCAGGGTCAGCCCCAGCATTTT. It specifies CAWSLQGQGQPQHF.

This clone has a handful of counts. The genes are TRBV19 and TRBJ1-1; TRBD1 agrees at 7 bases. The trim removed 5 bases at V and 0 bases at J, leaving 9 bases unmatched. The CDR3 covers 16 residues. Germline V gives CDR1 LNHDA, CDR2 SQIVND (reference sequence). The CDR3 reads CASSGELTGLNTEAFF. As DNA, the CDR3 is TGTGCCAGTAGTGGGGAACTGACAGGGCTGAACACTGAAGCTTTCTTT.

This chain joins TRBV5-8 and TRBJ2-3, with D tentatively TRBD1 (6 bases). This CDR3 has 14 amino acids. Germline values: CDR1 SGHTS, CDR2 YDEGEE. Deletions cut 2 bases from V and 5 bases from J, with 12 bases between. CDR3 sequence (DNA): TGTGCCAGCAGCTTTCGACAGGCCCAAGATACGCAGTATTTT. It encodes CASSFRQAQDTQYF.

Here the CDR3 DNA reads TGTGCCAGTGAGACTAGCGGGACCTACGAGCAGTACTTC. The encoded protein is CASETSGTYEQYF. This rearrangement joins TRBV28 to TRBJ2-7; 11 nucleotides align to TRBD2. J gave up 2 bases and V 9 bases, and 3 bases lay outside the gene matches. The CDR3 is made up of 13 amino acids. Per germline, CDR1 MDHEN and CDR2 SYDVKM. The entire variable domain, with the rest obtained from reference TRBV28 and TRBJ2-7, is as follows: DVKVTQSSRYLVKRTGEKVFLECVQDMDHENMFWYRQDPGLGLRLIYFSYDVKMKEKGDIPEGYSVSREKKERFSLILESASTNQTSMYLCASETSGTYEQYFGPGTRLTVT.

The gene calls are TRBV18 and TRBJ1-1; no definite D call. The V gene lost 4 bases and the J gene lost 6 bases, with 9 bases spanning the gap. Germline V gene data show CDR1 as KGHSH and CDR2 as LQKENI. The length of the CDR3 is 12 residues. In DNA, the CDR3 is TGTGCCAGCTCACTAGATCTCGCTGAAGCTTTCTTT. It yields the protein CASSLDLAEAFF.

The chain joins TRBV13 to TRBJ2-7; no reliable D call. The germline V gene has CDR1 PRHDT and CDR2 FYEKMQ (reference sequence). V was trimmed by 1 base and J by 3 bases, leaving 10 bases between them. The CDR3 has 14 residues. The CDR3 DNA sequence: TGTGCCAGCAGCTTAGCTAGAGAAGTCTACGAGCAGTACTTC. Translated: CASSLAREVYEQYF. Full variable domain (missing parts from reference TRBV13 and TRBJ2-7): AAGVIQSPRHLIKEKRETATLKCYPIPRHDTVYWYQQGPGQDPQFLISFYEKMQSDKGSIPDRFSAQQFSDYHSELNMSSLELGDSALYFCASSLAREVYEQYFGPGTRLTVT.

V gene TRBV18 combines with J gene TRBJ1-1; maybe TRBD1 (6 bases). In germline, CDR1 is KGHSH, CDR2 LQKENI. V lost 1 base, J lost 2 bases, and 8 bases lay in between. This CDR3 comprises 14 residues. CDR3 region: CASSPLRGNTEAFF. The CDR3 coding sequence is TGTGCCAGCTCACCACTCAGGGGCAACACTGAAGCTTTCTTT.

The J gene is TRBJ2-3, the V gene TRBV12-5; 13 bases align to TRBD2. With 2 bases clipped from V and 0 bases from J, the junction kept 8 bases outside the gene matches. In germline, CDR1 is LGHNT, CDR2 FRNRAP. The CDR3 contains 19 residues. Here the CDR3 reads CASGLQTGLAGLSTDTQYF. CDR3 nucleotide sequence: TGTGCTAGTGGTTTGCAAACGGGACTAGCGGGGCTTAGCACAGATACGCAGTATTTT.

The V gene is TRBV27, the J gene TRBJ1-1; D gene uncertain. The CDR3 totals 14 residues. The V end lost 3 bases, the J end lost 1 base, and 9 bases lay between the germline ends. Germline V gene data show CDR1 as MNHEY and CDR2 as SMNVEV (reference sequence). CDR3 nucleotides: TGTGCCAGCAGTTTTGAGGGATGGAACACTGAAGCTTTCTTT. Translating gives CASSFEGWNTEAFF.

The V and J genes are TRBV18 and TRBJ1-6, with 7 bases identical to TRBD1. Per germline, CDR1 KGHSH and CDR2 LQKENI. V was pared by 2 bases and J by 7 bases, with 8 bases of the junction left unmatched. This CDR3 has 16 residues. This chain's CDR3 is CASSPGSGTANSPLHF. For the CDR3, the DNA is TGTGCCAGCTCACCAGGTTCCGGGACAGCGAATTCACCCCTCCACTTT.

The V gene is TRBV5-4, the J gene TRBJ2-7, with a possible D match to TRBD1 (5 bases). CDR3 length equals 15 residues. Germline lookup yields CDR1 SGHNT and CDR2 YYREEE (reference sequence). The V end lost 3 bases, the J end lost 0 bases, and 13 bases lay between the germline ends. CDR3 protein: CASSSRVSSSYEQYF. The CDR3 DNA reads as TGTGCCAGCAGCTCCAGGGTTTCTAGCTCCTACGAGCAGTACTTC.

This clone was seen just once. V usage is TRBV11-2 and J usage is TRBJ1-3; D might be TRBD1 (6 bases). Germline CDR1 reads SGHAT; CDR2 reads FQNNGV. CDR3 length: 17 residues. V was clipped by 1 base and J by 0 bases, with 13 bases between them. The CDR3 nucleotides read TGTGCCAGCAGCTTAGTAGGGGGGGGAAGCTCTGGAAACACCATATATTTT. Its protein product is CASSLVGGGSSGNTIYF.

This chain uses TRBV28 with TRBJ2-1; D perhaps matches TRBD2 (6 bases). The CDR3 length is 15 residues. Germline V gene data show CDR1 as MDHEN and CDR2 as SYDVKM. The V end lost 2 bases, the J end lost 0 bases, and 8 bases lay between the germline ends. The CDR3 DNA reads TGTGCCAGCAGTTTAAGCGGGCCCTCCTACAATGAGCAGTTCTTC. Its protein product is CASSLSGPSYNEQFF. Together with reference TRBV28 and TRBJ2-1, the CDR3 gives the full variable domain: DVKVTQSSRYLVKRTGEKVFLECVQDMDHENMFWYRQDPGLGLRLIYFSYDVKMKEKGDIPEGYSVSREKKERFSLILESASTNQTSMYLCASSLSGPSYNEQFFGPGTRLTVL.

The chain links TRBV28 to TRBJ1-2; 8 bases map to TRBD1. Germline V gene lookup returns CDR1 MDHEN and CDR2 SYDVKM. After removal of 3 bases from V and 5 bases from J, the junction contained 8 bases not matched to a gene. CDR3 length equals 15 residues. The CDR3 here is CASSFSQGAGYGYTF. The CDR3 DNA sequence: TGTGCCAGCAGTTTTAGCCAGGGGGCGGGGTATGGCTACACCTTC.